This T cell receptor beta chain was found in a study of T cell responses to AZD1222 COVID-19 vaccine. Trimming removed 1 base from V and 6 bases from J, with 16 bases in between. Germline V lookup: CDR1 LGHDT, CDR2 YNNKEL (reference sequence). This CDR3 spans 17 amino acids. The protocol was immunoSEQ multiplex PCR, while the TCRdb copy is restricted to in-frame clones and leaves out a portion. Of about 130,000 clones detected, around 90% appear once; the ten largest clones hold 4% to 5.5%. The sample here was peripheral blood, taken on day 0 of MenACWY control vaccination. This chain connects TRBV3-1 (or the pseudogene TRBV3-2) to TRBJ1-6; tentative D call: TRBD1 (6 bases). The receptor was isolated from an adult in good health. CDR3 coding DNA: TGTGCCAGCAGCCAAGGGGGACACATGGTGGGTAATTCACCCCTCCACTTT. It encodes CASSQGGHMVGNSPLHF.